This T cell receptor beta chain was sequenced in a study of cytomegalovirus exposure and HLA in healthy donors. Study observations and caveats: Associated with cytomegalovirus, according to the listing, were 150 to 200 TCR beta chains. A previous analysis found most TCR beta V segments productive roughly 87% or roughly 30% of the time.

PCR amplification relied on 60 Vbeta primers (plus 13 Jbeta primers). Using immunoSEQ multiplex PCR, the repertoire was profiled, and TCRdb retains in-frame clones only, with some absent. The sample shows about 120,000 clones, under 80% of them seen only once. V was clipped by 0 bases and J by 6 bases, with 11 bases between them. The CDR3 sequence is 15 residues long. Germline CDR1 is SGHTA and CDR2 is FQGNSA. Concerning this clone itself: Its antigen is as yet unknown.

J is TRBJ2-2 and V is TRBV7-2; no firm D call. The material sequenced was PBMCs. The clonotype originates from a woman aged 35 to 49 in good health and CMV-seropositive. CDR3 loop: CASSLAVGSAGELFF. The CDR3 DNA follows: TGTGCCAGCAGCTTAGCTGTCGGGTCGGCCGGGGAGCTGTTTTTT.